This TCR beta chain originates from a study of identical twins. This clonotype was observed a few times. Each CDR3 protein gets one entry after TCRdb re-called the 5' RACE reads with MiXCR. There are approximately 680,000 distinct CDR3 sequences in the sample; roughly 7.2% occur only once, and less than 2% lies in the top ten. This CDR3 region has 15 residues. Trimming took off 2 bases at V and 8 bases at J, with 15 bases between the two ends. Germline assignment: CDR1 SGHDN and CDR2 FVKESK. Another study also made use of these data, one on yellow fever vaccine responses in identical twins.

The chain has TRBV14 and TRBJ1-4, with D uncertain. Sequenced: PBMCs. This receptor was identified in a woman in her late teens or twenties in good health. The CDR3 nucleotides are TGTGCCAGCAGCCAAAAAGACAATAACTACGAAAAACTGTTTTTT. As protein: CASSQKDNNYEKLFF. Based on the CDR3 plus reference TRBV14 and TRBJ1-4, the full variable domain is EAGVTQFPSHSVIEKGQTVTLRCDPISGHDNLYWYRRVMGKEIKFLLHFVKESKQDESGMPNNRFLAERTGGTYSTLKVQPAELEDSGVYFCASSQKDNNYEKLFFGSGTQLSVL.